Detailed here is one T cell receptor (beta chain). Its matching antigen is unknown. A much larger clone differs by one base, so this may be a read error. This sample is part of a study of molecular identifiers for immune sequencing clone quantification. Overall study findings and caveats: Investigators reportedly could detect spiked Jurkat TCR RNA from one cell among one million naive cells.

The use of previously described methods and listed TCR primers produced the bulk TCR libraries. TCRdb independently ran MiXCR on the PCR reads; one entry per CDR3 protein. The data contain hundreds of thousands of distinct CDR3 sequences, roughly 24% of them singletons. This CDR3 has 14 amino acids. Germline CDR1 and CDR2: LGHNA and YSLEER. Sequencing was done on a sample of naive CD8+ T cells from blood, with Jurkat cell RNA spiked in. Subset meaning: FACS-sorted CD8+CD4-CCR7+CD45RA+ naive T cells. This chain links TRBV4-3 with TRBJ2-1, with D tentatively TRBD1 (6 bases). The receptor was isolated from a human donor in good health. Some libraries in this study had Jurkat cell RNA spiked in. In DNA form, the CDR3 reads TGCGCCAGCTGCCAGTACAGGGCCCAGGGTGAGCAGTTCTTC. Protein sequence: CASCQYRAQGEQFF.